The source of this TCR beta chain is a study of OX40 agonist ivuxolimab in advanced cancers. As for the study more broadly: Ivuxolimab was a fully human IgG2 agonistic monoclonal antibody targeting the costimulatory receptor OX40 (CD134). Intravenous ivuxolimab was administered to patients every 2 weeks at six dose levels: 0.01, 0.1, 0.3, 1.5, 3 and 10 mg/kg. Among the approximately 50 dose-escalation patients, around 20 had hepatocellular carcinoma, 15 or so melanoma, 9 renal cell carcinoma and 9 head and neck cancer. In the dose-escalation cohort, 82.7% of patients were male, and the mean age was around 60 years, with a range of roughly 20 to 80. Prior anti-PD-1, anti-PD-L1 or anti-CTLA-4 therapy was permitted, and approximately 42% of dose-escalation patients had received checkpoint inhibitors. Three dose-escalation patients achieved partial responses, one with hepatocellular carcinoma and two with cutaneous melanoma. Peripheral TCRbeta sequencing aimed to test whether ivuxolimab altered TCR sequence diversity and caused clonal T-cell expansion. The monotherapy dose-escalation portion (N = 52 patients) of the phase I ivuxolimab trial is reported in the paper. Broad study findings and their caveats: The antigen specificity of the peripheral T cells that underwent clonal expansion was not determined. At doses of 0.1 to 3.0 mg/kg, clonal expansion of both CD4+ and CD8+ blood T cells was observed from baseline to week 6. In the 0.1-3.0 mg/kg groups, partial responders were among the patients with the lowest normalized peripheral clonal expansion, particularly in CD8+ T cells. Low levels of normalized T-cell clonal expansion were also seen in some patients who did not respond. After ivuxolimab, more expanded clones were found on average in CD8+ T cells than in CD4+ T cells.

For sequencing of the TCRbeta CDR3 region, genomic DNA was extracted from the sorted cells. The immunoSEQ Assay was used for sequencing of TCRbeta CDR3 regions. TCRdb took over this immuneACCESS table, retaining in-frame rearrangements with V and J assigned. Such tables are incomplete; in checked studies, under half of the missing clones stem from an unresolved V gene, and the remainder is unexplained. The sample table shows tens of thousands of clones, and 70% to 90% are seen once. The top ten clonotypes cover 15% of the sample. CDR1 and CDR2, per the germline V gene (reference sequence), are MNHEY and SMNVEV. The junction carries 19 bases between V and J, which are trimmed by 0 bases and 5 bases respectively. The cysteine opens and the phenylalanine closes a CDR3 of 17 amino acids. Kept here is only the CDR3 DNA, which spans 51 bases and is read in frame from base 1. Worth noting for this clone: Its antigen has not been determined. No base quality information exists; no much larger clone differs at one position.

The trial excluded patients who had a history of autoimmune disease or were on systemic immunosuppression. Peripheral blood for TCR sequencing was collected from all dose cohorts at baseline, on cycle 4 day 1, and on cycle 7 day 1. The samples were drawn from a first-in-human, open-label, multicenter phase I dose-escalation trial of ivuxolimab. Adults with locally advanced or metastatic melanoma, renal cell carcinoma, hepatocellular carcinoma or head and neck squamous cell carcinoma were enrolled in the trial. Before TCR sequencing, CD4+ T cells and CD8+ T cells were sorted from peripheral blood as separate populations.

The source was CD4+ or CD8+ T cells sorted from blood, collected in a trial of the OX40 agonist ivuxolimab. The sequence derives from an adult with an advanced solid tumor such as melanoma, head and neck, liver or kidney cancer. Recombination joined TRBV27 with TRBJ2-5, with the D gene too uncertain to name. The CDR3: CASSLSSGFGFAETQYF. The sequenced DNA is TGTGCCAGCAGTTTATCCTCGGGTTTCGGGTTTGCCGAGACCCAGTACTTC.